This T cell receptor (beta chain) was identified during a study of T cells in Graves' hyperthyroidism and ophthalmopathy. PBMCs were obtained from 7.5 to 10 ml fresh peripheral blood. RNA transcripts yielded amplified TCR beta CDR3 regions. When the TCR CDR3 underwent first-round RT-PCR, the HTBI primer set was used. TCRdb used MiXCR to reprocess the multiplex PCR reads, holding one entry per CDR3 protein. The sample includes 450,000 to 650,000 distinct CDR3 sequences, under 20% seen only once; the top ten take roughly 15%. Overall study results and limits: Also found in blood were most expanded thyroid clonotypes above 0.001.

The CDR3 loop spans 12 amino acids. V dropped 2 bases and J dropped 5 bases, with 5 bases sitting between them. This clonotype was counted at least ten times. Its antigen remains unknown. The sequencing sample was made of blood. The TCR comes from a woman between 18 and 29 years old with Graves' ophthalmopathy. The genes are TRBV12-3 or TRBV12-4 and TRBJ2-3; D gene uncertain. The CDR3 DNA follows: TGTGCCAGCAGTTTATTGGTAGATACGCAGTATTTT. It is translated as CASSLLVDTQYF.